This TCR beta chain was sequenced for a study of cytomegalovirus exposure and HLA in healthy donors. Both 60 Vbeta primers and 13 Jbeta primers went into the PCR. Only in-frame clones appear in the TCRdb table, and some are missing; sequencing was by immunoSEQ multiplex PCR. The data hold some 110,000 clones, with approximately 70% observed a single time. Germline V gives CDR1 KGHSH, CDR2 LQKENI. Trimming took 3 bases from V and 6 from J; bases not matched to a gene: 8. The CDR3 totals 14 residues. Sequencing was carried out using PBMCs. The receptor comes from a man aged 60-69 years in good health and CMV-seropositive. The V call is TRBV18, the J call TRBJ2-7; 7 bases map to TRBD2. CDR3: CASSPSGRGGEQYF. The CDR3 region has the DNA TGTGCCAGCTCACCCTCGGGGAGGGGCGGCGAGCAGTACTTC.